One and the same sample provided the 19 T cell receptor beta chains below, sequenced in a study of cytomegalovirus exposure and HLA in healthy donors. The PCR contained 60 Vbeta and 13 Jbeta primers. This table comes from immunoSEQ multiplex PCR, and its TCRdb copy is limited to in-frame clones, with some not included. The sample has about 160,000 clones, and its top ten clones hold roughly 1.3%. Sequencing was performed on PBMCs. The origin of the receptors is a woman aged 60-75 years in good health and CMV-seronegative.

This chain joins TRBV11-2 and TRBJ1-2, with TRBD1 as a possible D gene (6 bases). There are 16 residues in the CDR3. V was trimmed by 5 bases and J by 4 bases, leaving 20 bases between them. Germline CDR1 is SGHAT and CDR2 is FQNNGV. CDR3 residues: CASSHIRNRASYGYTF. As DNA, the CDR3 is TGTGCCAGCAGCCATATACGTAACAGGGCGAGCTATGGCTACACCTTC. The whole variable domain, filled in from reference TRBV11-2 and TRBJ1-2, reads EAGVAQSPRYKIIEKRQSVAFWCNPISGHATLYWYQQILGQGPKLLIQFQNNGVVDDSQLPKDRFSAERLKGVDSTLKIQPAKLEDSAVYLCASSHIRNRASYGYTFGSGTRLTVV.

The chain recombines TRBV27 with TRBJ1-6; 8 nucleotides align to TRBD1. After removal of 10 bases from V and 7 bases from J, the junction contained 3 bases not matched to a gene. CDR3 size: 12 residues. CDR1 is MNHEY and CDR2 is SMNVEV in the germline V gene (reference sequence). The CDR3 is CATGTGNSPLHF. CDR3 bases: TGTGCCACCGGGACAGGCAATTCACCCCTCCACTTT.

This chain connects TRBV7-7 to TRBJ2-5; perhaps TRBD1 as D (5 bases). This CDR3 has 13 residues. Trimming cost V 5 bases and J 5 bases, with 12 bases left between them. From germline, CDR1 is SSHAT and CDR2 FNYEAQ (reference sequence). CDR3 nucleotide sequence: TGTGCCAGCAGCCCGCAGGGTTTGGAGACCCAGTACTTC. Translation gives CASSPQGLETQYF.

This chain uses TRBV15 with TRBJ1-2, with 9 bases lining up with TRBD1. V lost 1 base to trimming and J lost 4 bases; unmatched junction nucleotides: 10. Germline V gene lookup returns CDR1 LNHNV and CDR2 YYDKDF (reference sequence). This CDR3 has 17 amino acids. The CDR3 loop is CATSRAMNRGLVYGYTF. The CDR3 DNA follows: TGTGCCACCAGCAGAGCTATGAACAGGGGGCTTGTCTATGGCTACACCTTC.

The rearrangement uses TRBV7-6 and TRBJ2-1; possibly TRBD2 for D (5 bases). There are 17 residues in the CDR3. With 6 bases removed from V and 1 base from J, the gap between germline ends came to 19 bases. Germline V lookup: CDR1 SGHVS, CDR2 FNYEAQ. The CDR3 DNA reads TGTGCCAGCAGTTACGGACTGGGGTCGATTTCCTACAATGAGCAGTTCTTC. Its protein is CASSYGLGSISYNEQFF.

The rearrangement links TRBV7-9 to TRBJ1-1, with D maybe TRBD1 (5 bases). The CDR3 is 13 amino acids. The V end was cut by 6 bases, the J end by 4 bases, with 12 bases between. Germline assignment: CDR1 SEHNR and CDR2 FQNEAQ (reference sequence). The CDR3 protein is CASSGALRTEAFF. The CDR3 nucleotides read TGTGCCAGCAGTGGGGCGCTTCGCACTGAAGCTTTCTTT.

With regard to this clone: This same CDR3 is encoded by further DNA sequences in the sample. The chain joins TRBV5-4 to TRBJ2-1; the D gene is possibly TRBD2 (7 bases). This CDR3 comprises 14 residues. In germline, CDR1 is SGHNT, CDR2 YYREEE (reference sequence). V gave up 3 bases and J gave up 3 bases, with 10 bases separating them. The CDR3 coding sequence is TGTGCCAGCAGCTCCGGGGGGCTCTACAATGAGCAGTTCTTC. This translates into CASSSGGLYNEQFF.

V and J are TRBV4-3 and TRBJ2-3; tentatively, D is TRBD1 (5 bases). V was trimmed by 0 bases and J by 6 bases, leaving 13 bases between them. CDR1 and CDR2 (germline): LGHNA, YSLEER. The CDR3 runs 15 residues. The CDR3 bases are TGCGCCAGCAGCCAAGATCGCCAGGGCTTGGATACGCAGTATTTT. Encoded protein: CASSQDRQGLDTQYF.

The rearrangement joins TRBV6-6 to TRBJ2-1; TRBD2 agrees at 7 bases. The CDR3 loop spans 13 amino acids. The V gene's germline CDR1 is MNHNY and CDR2 SVGAGI (reference sequence). J gave up 3 bases and V 6 bases, and 2 bases lay outside the gene matches. CDR3 in DNA: TGTGCCAGCAGCAGGACTAGCTACAATGAGCAGTTCTTC. Translated: CASSRTSYNEQFF.

J is TRBJ2-7 and V is TRBV15; TRBD1 matches at 9 bases. The CDR3 consists of 14 residues. V shed 5 bases, J shed 1 base, and the junction held 3 bases outside the gene matches. Per the germline V gene, CDR1 is LNHNV and CDR2 is YYDKDF (reference sequence). The CDR3 protein is CATSVGTGSYEQYF. CDR3 nucleotide sequence: TGTGCCACCAGCGTTGGGACAGGGTCCTACGAGCAGTACTTC. The full variable domain, in which reference TRBV15 and TRBJ2-7 provide the parts outside the CDR3, is DAMVIQNPRYQVTQFGKPVTLSCSQTLNHNVMYWYQQKSSQAPKLLFHYYDKDFNNEADTPDNFQSRRPNTSFCFLDIRSPGLGDTAMYLCATSVGTGSYEQYFGPGTRLTVT.

V gene TRBV7-3 combines with J gene TRBJ2-7; 8 bases align to TRBD1. CDR3 length: 14 residues. V dropped 5 bases and J dropped 2; count of bases not matched to a gene: 5. Germline-derived CDR1 and CDR2 are SGHTA and FQGTGA. The CDR3 region has the DNA TGTGCCAGCAGCCAAGGACAGGGAACCTACGAGCAGTACTTC. It encodes CASSQGQGTYEQYF.

About this clone itself: Distinct nucleotide sequences in the sample also encode this CDR3. The chain uses TRBV18 and TRBJ2-1, with D perhaps matching TRBD2 (5 bases). With 6 bases removed from V and 7 bases from J, the gap between germline ends came to 13 bases. CDR1 and CDR2 (germline): KGHSH, LQKENI. The CDR3 sequence is 13 residues long. The CDR3, as DNA: TGTGCCAGCTCGGTGGACTTCTATAATGAGCAGTTCTTC. Amino acid sequence: CASSVDFYNEQFF.

In DNA, the CDR3 is TGTGCCAGCTCTGCCTTGGGGCTTGTGTCGGATTCACCCCTCCACTTT. Its translation is CASSALGLVSDSPLHF. This rearrangement joins TRBV27 to TRBJ1-6; the D gene is possibly TRBD1 (5 bases). Germline-derived CDR1 and CDR2 are MNHEY and SMNVEV (reference sequence). The CDR3 totals 16 residues. With 8 bases removed from V and 8 bases from J, the gap between germline ends came to 22 bases.

This sequence joins TRBV10-3 and TRBJ2-7; TRBD2 matches at 14 bases. Trimming at V came to 6 bases and at J to 3 bases, leaving 13 bases not matched to a gene. Germline CDR1 ENHRY, CDR2 SYGVKD. This CDR3 region has 18 residues. CDR3 bases: TGTGCCATCAGCCCCGGGACTAGCGGGAGTACCCCCCTCTACGAGCAGTACTTC. Its protein product is CAISPGTSGSTPLYEQYF.

This rearrangement joins TRBV29-1 to TRBJ2-7, with 10 bases that match TRBD2. The germline V gene has CDR1 SQVTM and CDR2 ANQGSEA. CDR3 size: 14 residues. Trimming removed 2 bases from V and 2 bases from J; junction bases left unmatched: 3. In DNA form, the CDR3 reads TGCAGCGTTGAAAGCGGGGGGGACCCCTACGAGCAGTACTTC. It is translated as CSVESGGDPYEQYF.

The V call is TRBV6-5, the J call TRBJ2-2; D is possibly TRBD2 (5 bases). CDR1 and CDR2 from the germline V gene are MNHEY and SVGAGI. The CDR3 sequence is 15 residues long. Trimming stripped 7 bases from V and 0 bases from J, with 12 bases between. The CDR3 spells CASTRGTTNTGELFF. As DNA, the CDR3 is TGTGCCAGCACCCGGGGAACAACGAACACCGGGGAGCTGTTTTTT.

V gene TRBV11-2 combines with J gene TRBJ1-1; tentative D call: TRBD1 (5 bases). The V and J ends lost 3 bases and 1 base respectively, with 6 bases between them. From germline, CDR1 is SGHAT and CDR2 FQNNGV. The length of the CDR3 is 13 residues. CDR3 DNA sequence: TGTGCCAGCAGCTTCGGGGGGAACACTGAAGCTTTCTTT. This encodes CASSFGGNTEAFF.

The CDR3, as DNA: TGCAGCGTCGACACCACCTACGAGCAGTACTTC. This translates into CSVDTTYEQYF. The V gene is TRBV29-1, the J gene TRBJ2-7; no definite D call. With 6 bases removed from V and 2 bases from J, the gap between germline ends came to 8 bases. The CDR3 is 11 residues long. The germline CDR1 and CDR2 sequences are SQVTM and ANQGSEA.

Concerning this clone itself: This specimen includes other DNA sequences encoding the same CDR3. The CDR3 region is CASSLTDTQYF. CDR3 in DNA: TGTGCCAGCAGCTTAACAGATACGCAGTATTTT. The chain joins TRBV2 to TRBJ2-3; no firm D call. Germline V gene sequence: CDR1 SNHLY, CDR2 FYNNEI. This CDR3 contains 11 residues. Between the trimmed V and J ends, which lost 6 bases and 3 bases, there was a span of 4 bases.